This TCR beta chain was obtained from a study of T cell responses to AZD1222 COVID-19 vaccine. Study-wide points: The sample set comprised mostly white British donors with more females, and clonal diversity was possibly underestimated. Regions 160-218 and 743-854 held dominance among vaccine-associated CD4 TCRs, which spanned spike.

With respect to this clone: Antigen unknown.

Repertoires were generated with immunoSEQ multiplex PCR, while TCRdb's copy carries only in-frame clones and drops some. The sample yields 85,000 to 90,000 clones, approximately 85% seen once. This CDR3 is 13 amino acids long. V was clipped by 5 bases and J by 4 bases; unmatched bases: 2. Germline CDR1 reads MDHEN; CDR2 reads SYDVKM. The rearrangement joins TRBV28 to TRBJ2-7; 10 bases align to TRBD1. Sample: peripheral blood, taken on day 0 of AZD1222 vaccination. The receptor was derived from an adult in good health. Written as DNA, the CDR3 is TGTGCCAGCAGTCTGGGACAGGGGTACGAGCAGTACTTC. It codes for CASSLGQGYEQYF.